This T cell receptor beta chain is from a study of T cells of healthy individuals. Trimming at V came to 4 bases and at J to 7 bases, leaving 6 bases not matched to a gene. The CDR3 contains 14 residues. The V gene's germline CDR1 is MGHDK and CDR2 SYGVNS. This clonotype turned up a few times. TCRdb reprocessed the 5' RACE reads via MiXCR and lists one record per CDR3 protein. In the table there are some 100,000 distinct CDR3 sequences, approximately 18% of which are singletons. This TCR was recovered from a human donor in good health. The chain joins TRBV25-1 to TRBJ2-4; the match to TRBD1 covers 8 bases. CDR3 region: CASSGEQGVNIQYF. The CDR3 DNA follows: TGTGCCAGCAGTGGGGAACAGGGGGTGAACATTCAGTACTTC.